The sequence of this T cell receptor (beta chain) was determined in a study of spatial heterogeneity in lung cancer. Germline V gene lookup returns CDR1 MNHNS and CDR2 SASEGT. V lost 7 bases to trimming and J lost 2 bases, with 11 bases between them. The length of the CDR3 is 14 residues. On each TCR cDNA molecule, a unique molecular identifier was present. MiXCR, run by TCRdb on the 5' RACE reads, gives a single entry per CDR3 protein. The table includes about 9,800 distinct CDR3 sequences, under 70% detected once. General observations from the study: The number of expanded tumor alpha and beta chains correlated with mutation number. It was estimated that coverage of tumor T cells reached about 7.4% for alpha chains and more than 12% for beta chains.

Regarding time point: sample taken at primary tumor resection. There were 70 to 80 donors, all of them untreated patients with early-stage non-small cell lung cancer. Whole RNA from tumor, nontumor lung or frozen PBMC was sequenced unsorted. This clonotype appeared once. Its target is unknown. Here the sequenced sample was lung tumor tissue, taken at surgery. This TCR derives from a female donor with early-stage non-small cell lung cancer. The chain couples TRBV6-1 to TRBJ2-2; maybe TRBD2 (5 bases). CDR3 coding DNA: TGTGCCAGCATGCGAGCGGTAAACACCGGGGAGCTGTTTTTT. Protein sequence: CASMRAVNTGELFF.